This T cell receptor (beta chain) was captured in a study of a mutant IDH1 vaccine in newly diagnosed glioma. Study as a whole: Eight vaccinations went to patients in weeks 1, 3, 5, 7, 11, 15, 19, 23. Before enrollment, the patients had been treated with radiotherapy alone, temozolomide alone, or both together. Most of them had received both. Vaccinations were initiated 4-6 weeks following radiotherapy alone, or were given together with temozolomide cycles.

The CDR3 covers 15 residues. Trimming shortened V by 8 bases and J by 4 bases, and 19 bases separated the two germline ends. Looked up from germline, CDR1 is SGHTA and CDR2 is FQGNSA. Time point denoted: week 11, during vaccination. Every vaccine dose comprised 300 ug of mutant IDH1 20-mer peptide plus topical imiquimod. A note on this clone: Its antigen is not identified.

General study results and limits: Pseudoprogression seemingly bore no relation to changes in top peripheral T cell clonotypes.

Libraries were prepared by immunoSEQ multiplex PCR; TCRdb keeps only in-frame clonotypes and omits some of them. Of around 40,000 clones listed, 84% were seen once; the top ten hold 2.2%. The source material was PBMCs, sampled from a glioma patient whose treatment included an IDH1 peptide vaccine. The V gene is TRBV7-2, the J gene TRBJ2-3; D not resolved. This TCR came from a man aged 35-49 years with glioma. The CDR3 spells CASERVAWDPDTQYF. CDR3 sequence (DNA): TGTGCCAGCGAACGGGTGGCATGGGATCCAGATACGCAGTATTTT.